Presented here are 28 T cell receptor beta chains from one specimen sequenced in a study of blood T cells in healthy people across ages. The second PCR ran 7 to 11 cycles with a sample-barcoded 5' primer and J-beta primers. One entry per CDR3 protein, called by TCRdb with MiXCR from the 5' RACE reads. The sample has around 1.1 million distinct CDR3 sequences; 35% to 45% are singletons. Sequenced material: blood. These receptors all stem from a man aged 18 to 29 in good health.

The CDR3 DNA follows: TGCAGTGCTAGAGATCGGGCTAGAGGGGGGGTTTTCTACAATGAGCAGTTCTTC. This sequence encodes CSARDRARGGVFYNEQFF. J is TRBJ2-1 and V is TRBV20-1; maybe TRBD2 (7 bases). The CDR3 has 18 amino acids. The ends were cut back, 0 bases at V and 3 bases at J, with 21 bases in the middle. The germline V gene encodes CDR1 DFQATT and CDR2 SNEGSKA (reference sequence).

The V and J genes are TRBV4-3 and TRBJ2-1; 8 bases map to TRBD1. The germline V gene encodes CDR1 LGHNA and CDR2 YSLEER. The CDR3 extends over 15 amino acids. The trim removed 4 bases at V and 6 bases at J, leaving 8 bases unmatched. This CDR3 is CASSRTGQGINEQFF. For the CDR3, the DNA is TGCGCCAGCAGCCGAACCGGACAGGGCATCAATGAGCAGTTCTTC.

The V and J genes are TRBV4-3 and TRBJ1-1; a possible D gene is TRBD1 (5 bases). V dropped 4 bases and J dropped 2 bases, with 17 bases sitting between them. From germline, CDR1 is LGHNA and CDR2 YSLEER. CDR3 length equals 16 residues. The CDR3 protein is CASSLADRGINTEAFF. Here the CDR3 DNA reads TGCGCCAGCAGCCTCGCGGATAGGGGTATCAACACTGAAGCTTTCTTT.

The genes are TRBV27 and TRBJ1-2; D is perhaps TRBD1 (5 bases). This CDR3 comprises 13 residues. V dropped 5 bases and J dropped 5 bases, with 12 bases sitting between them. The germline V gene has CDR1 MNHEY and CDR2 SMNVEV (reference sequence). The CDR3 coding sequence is TGTGCCAGCAGTCCGGACATCCGATATGGCTACACCTTC. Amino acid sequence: CASSPDIRYGYTF.

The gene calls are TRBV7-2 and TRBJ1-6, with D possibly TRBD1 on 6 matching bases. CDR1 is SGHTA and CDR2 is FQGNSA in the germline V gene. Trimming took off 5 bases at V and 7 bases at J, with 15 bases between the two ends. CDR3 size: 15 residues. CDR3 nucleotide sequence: TGTGCCAGCAGCCAGGGGATTGCCGGCAATTCACCCCTCCACTTT. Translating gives CASSQGIAGNSPLHF.

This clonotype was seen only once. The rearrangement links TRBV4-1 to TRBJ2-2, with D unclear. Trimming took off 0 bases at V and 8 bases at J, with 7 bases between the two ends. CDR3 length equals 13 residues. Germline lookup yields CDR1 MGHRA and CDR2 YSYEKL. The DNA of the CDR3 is TGCGCCAGCAGCCAAGATTCCGAGGGGGAGCTGTTTTTT. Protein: CASSQDSEGELFF.

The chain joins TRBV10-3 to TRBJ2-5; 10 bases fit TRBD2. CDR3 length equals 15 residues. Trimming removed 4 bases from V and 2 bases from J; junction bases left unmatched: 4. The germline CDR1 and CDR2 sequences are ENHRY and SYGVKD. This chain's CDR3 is CAISGLAGAQETQYF. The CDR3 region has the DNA TGTGCCATCAGTGGGCTAGCGGGGGCACAAGAGACCCAGTACTTC.

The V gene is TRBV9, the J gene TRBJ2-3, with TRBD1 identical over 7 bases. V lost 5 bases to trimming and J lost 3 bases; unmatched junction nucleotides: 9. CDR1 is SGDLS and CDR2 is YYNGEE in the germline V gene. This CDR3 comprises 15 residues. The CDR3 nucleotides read TGTGCCAGCAGAAAGACAGGGTCGTTAACAGATACGCAGTATTTT. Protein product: CASRKTGSLTDTQYF.

CDR3 coding DNA: TGTGCCAGCAGTTACCTAGACAGTCGCTCCTACGAGCAGTTCTTC. Its protein product is CASSYLDSRSYEQFF. The chain joins TRBV6-5 to TRBJ2-1, with a weak D call TRBD1 (5 bases). CDR3 length: 15 amino acids. Trimming took 2 bases from V and 10 from J, leaving 18 bases between them. Germline assignment: CDR1 MNHEY and CDR2 SVGAGI.

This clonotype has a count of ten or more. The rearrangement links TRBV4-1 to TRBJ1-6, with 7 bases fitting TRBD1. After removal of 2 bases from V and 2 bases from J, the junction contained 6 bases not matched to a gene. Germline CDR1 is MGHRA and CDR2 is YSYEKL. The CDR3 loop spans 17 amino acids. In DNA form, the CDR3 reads TGCGCCAGCAGCCAAACAGGGGTGTCGGCCTATAATTCACCCCTCCACTTT. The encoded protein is CASSQTGVSAYNSPLHF.

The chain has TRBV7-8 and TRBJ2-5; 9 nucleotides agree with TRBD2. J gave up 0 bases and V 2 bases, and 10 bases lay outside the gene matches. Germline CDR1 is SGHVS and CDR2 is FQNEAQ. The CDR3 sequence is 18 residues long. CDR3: CASSLSSISGGYQETQYF. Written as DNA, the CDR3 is TGTGCCAGCAGCTTAAGTTCAATAAGCGGGGGGTACCAAGAGACCCAGTACTTC.

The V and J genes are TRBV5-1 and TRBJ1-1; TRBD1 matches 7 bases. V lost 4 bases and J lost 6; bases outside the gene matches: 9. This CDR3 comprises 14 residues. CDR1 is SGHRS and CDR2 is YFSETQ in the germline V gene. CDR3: CASSAPTGRPEAFF. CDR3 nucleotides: TGCGCCAGCAGCGCCCCGACAGGGAGACCTGAAGCTTTCTTT.

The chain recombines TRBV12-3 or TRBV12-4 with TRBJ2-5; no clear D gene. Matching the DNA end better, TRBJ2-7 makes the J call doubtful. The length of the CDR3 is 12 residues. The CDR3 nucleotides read TGTGCCAGCAGTCAACTTGGTAACGAGCAGTACTTC. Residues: CASSQLGNEQYF.

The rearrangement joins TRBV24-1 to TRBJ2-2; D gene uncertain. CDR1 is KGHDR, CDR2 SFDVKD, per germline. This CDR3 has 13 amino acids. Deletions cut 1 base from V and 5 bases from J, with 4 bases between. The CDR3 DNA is TGTGCCACCAGTGATTTTCTAACCGGGGAGCTGTTTTTT. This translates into CATSDFLTGELFF.

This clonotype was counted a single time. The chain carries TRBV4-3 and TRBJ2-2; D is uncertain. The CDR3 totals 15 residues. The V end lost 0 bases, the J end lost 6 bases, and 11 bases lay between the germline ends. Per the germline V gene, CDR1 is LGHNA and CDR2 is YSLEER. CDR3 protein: CASSQDRWRAGELFF. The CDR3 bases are TGCGCCAGCAGCCAAGATCGTTGGAGAGCCGGGGAGCTGTTTTTT.

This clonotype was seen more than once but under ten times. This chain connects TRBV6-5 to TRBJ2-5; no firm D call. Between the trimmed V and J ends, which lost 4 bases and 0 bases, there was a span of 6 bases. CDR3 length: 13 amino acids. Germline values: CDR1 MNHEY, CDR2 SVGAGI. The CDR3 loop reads CASSWINQETQYF. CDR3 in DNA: TGTGCCAGCAGTTGGATAAACCAAGAGACCCAGTACTTC.

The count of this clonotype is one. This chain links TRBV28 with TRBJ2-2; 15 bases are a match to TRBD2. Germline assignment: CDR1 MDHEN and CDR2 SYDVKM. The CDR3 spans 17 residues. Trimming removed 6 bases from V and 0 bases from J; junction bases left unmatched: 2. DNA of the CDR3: TGTGCCAGCAGAAGGACTAGCGGGGGGGCGAACACCGGGGAGCTGTTTTTT. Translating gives CASRRTSGGANTGELFF.

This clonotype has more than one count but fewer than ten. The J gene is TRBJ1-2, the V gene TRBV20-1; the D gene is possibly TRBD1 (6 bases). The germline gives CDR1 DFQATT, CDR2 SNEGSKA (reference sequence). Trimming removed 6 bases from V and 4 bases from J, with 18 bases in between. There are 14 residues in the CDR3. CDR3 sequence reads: CSATLGGVGYGYTF. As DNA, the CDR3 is TGCAGTGCCACATTGGGGGGCGTTGGCTATGGCTACACCTTC.

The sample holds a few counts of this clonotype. The chain's CDR3 is CASSLRQFPLNTEAFF. In nucleotides, the CDR3 is TGTGCCAGCAGTTTAAGGCAGTTCCCCTTGAACACTGAAGCTTTCTTT. V usage is TRBV27 and J usage is TRBJ1-1, with D unclear. Looked up from germline, CDR1 is MNHEY and CDR2 is SMNVEV (reference sequence). V was cut by 2 bases and J by 0 bases, with 13 bases left in between. This CDR3 spans 16 amino acids.

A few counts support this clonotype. CDR3 bases: TGTGCCATCAGTGAGGGACAGGACGCCTACGAGCAGTACTTC. Its translation: CAISEGQDAYEQYF. The genes are TRBV10-3 and TRBJ2-7; 7 nucleotides align to TRBD1. J lost 2 bases, V lost 2 bases, and 3 bases had no gene match. In germline, CDR1 is ENHRY, CDR2 SYGVKD. CDR3 length: 14 amino acids.

CDR3 in amino acids: CASSARDWRTDTQYF. The CDR3 nucleotides read TGTGCCAGCAGCGCCCGGGACTGGCGCACAGATACGCAGTATTTT. V gene TRBV9 combines with J gene TRBJ2-3, with D possibly matching TRBD2 (6 bases). V gave up 3 bases and J gave up 1 base, with 12 bases separating them. Germline CDR1 reads SGDLS; CDR2 reads YYNGEE. The CDR3 is made up of 15 amino acids.

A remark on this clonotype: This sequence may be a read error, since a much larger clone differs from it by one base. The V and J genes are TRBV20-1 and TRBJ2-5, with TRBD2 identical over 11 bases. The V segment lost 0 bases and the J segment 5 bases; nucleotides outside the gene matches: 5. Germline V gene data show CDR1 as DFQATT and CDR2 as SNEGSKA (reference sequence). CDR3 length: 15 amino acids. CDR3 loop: CSARDRTSGHETQYF. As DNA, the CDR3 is TGCAGTGCTAGAGATCGGACTAGCGGGCACGAGACCCAGTACTTC.

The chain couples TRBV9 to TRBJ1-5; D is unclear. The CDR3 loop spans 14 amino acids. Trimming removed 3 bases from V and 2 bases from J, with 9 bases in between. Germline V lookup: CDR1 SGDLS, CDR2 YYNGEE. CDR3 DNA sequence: TGTGCCAGCAGCGCCGCGGACGGCAATCAGCCCCAGCATTTT. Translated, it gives CASSAADGNQPQHF.

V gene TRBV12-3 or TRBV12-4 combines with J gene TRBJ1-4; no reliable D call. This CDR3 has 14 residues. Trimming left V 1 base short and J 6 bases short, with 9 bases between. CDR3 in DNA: TGTGCCAGCAGTTTAGTACCAACCGATGAAAAACTGTTTTTT. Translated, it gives CASSLVPTDEKLFF.

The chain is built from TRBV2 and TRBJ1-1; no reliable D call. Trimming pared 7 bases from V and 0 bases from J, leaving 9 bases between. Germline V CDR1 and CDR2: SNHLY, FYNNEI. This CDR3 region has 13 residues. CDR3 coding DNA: TGTGCCAGCACTCAGTATTTGAACACTGAAGCTTTCTTT. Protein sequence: CASTQYLNTEAFF.

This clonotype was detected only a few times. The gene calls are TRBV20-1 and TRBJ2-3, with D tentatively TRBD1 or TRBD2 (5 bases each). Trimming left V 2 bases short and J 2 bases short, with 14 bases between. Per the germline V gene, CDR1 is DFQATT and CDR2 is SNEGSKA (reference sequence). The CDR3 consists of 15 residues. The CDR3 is CSARRGSRHTDTQYF. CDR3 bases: TGCAGTGCTAGACGGGGCTCCCGGCACACAGATACGCAGTATTTT.

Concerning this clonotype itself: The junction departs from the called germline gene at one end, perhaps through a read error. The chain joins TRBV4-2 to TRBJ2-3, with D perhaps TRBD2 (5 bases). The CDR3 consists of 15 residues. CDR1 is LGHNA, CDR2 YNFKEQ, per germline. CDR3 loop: CTSSQESLGADTQYF. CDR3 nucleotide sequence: TGTACCAGCAGCCAAGAGAGTCTCGGGGCAGATACGCAGTATTTT.

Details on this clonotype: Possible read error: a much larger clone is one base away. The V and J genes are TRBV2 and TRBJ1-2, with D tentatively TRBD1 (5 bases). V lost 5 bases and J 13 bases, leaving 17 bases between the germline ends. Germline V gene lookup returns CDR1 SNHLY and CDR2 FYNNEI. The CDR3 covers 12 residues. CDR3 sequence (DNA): TGTGCCAGCAGTTCCGGGACCGCAGTTATCACCTTC. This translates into CASSSGTAVITF.